This TCR beta chain stems from a study of regulatory T cells in long-lasting Graves disease. Building of the TCR beta libraries involved iRepertoire HTBI primers and Arm-PCR of CDR3 regions. TCRdb re-called the multiplex PCR reads with MiXCR, one entry per CDR3 protein. Of about 540,000 distinct CDR3 sequences in the sample, roughly 13% were seen once. Germline lookup yields CDR1 ENHRY and CDR2 SYGVKD. The germline V and J ends were trimmed by 2 bases and 4 bases, with 21 bases remaining between them. CDR3 length: 17 amino acids. Time point reported: newly diagnosed GD, antithyroid drugs for less than 3 months. With RNA extracted from PBMCs as input, the TCR library was made. The same data also contributed to another study, on T cells in Graves' hyperthyroidism and ophthalmopathy.

This rearrangement joins TRBV10-3 to TRBJ2-7; D possibly corresponds to TRBD1 (5 bases). This TCR derives from a young man with Graves disease. The sequencing used peripheral blood mononuclear cells (PBMCs), collected at new diagnosis, from a patient treated with antithyroid drugs. The CDR3 region is CAISEVPGAAGQYEQYF. The CDR3, as DNA: TGTGCCATCAGTGAGGTGCCTGGGGCAGCCGGACAATACGAGCAGTACTTC.